This T cell receptor (beta chain) was captured in a study of cytomegalovirus exposure and HLA in healthy donors. 60 Vbeta and 13 Jbeta primers were used in PCR. Assay used: immunoSEQ multiplex PCR; TCRdb lists only in-frame clones, some missing. This sample has some 100,000 clones, with roughly 60% found just once. V trimming: 5 bases; J trimming: 7 bases; junction bases outside the gene matches: 12. Germline CDR1 and CDR2: SGHTA and FQGNSA. This CDR3 region has 15 residues. Sequencing used PBMCs. The rearrangement links TRBV7-2 to TRBJ2-5; 8 bases match TRBD2. The receptor's source is a woman in her 30s in good health and CMV-seropositive. CDR3 coding DNA: TGTGCCAGCAGCCACGTTTCGGGGGGGGCGGCGACCCAGTACTTC. It translates to CASSHVSGGAATQYF.